This TCR beta chain was obtained from a study of lymphopenia after photon versus proton radiotherapy. Study findings and constraints: Photon-treated patients lost naive T cells and TCR diversity; proton-treated stayed stable. Post-nadir diversity loss with photons came from oligoclonal expansion, particularly CD8+ Temra cells.

The count of this clone is one. Its antigen is not known. V was trimmed by 1 base and J by 0 bases, leaving 9 bases between them. Germline CDR1 reads MGHDK; CDR2 reads SYGVNS. The CDR3 length is 15 residues. The assay was immunoSEQ multiplex PCR, and TCRdb's table has in-frame clones only and misses some. The sample holds around 70,000 clones, around 90% seen once. This receptor was taken from a woman aged 70-85 years with pancreatic cancer. Sequencing was performed on peripheral blood, taken from a patient treated with photon-based radiotherapy. This rearrangement joins TRBV25-1 to TRBJ1-1; D unclear. The CDR3 bases are TGTGCCAGCAGTGAATTTAACGGAATGAACACTGAAGCTTTCTTT. Its translation: CASSEFNGMNTEAFF.